This T cell receptor beta chain is drawn from a study of CD8+CD57+ T cells in acquired aplastic anemia. Study-wide results and limits: Both patients and controls carried the same twenty-nine CD8+ CDR3 sequences.

Genomic DNA, serving as template, underwent TCR beta VDJ and CDR3 profiling. One entry per CDR3 protein, called by TCRdb with MiXCR from the reads. The sample yields 260,000 or so distinct CDR3 sequences, around half seen once. This clonotype was counted at least ten times. Its antigen is not identified. It was patients with CD8+CD57+ cell expansion by flow cytometry who were chosen for sequencing. The origin of this receptor is a human donor with aplastic anemia. Sequenced sample: sorted CD4+, CD8+, or CD8+CD57+ T cells (not recorded which) from PBMCs.

The CDR3 region is CASSQVRGSNYGYTF. The CDR3, as DNA: TGCGCCAGCAGCCAAGTACGGGGATCAAACTATGGCTACACCTTC. The genes are TRBV4-3 and TRBJ1-2; D gene uncertain. The V end was cut by 1 base, the J end by 2 bases, with 11 bases between. The germline V gene has CDR1 LGHNA and CDR2 YSLEER. The CDR3 is made up of 15 amino acids.